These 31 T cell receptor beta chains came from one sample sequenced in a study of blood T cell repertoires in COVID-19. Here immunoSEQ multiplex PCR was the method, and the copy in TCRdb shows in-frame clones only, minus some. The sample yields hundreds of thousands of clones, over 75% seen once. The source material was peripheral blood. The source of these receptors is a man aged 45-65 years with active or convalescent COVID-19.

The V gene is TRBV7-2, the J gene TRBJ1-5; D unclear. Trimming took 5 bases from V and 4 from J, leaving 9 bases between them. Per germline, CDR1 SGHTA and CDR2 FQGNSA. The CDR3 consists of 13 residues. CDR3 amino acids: CASSRGINQPQHF. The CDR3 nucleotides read TGTGCCAGCAGCCGAGGGATAAATCAGCCCCAGCATTTT.

CDR3 residues: CASRRDEQYF. CDR3 nucleotides: TGTGCCAGCAGGCGGGACGAGCAGTACTTC. V gene TRBV28 combines with J gene TRBJ2-7; a weak D match, TRBD2 (5 bases). Germline assignment: CDR1 MDHEN and CDR2 SYDVKM. There are 10 residues in the CDR3. Trimming stripped 6 bases from V and 5 bases from J, with 5 bases between.

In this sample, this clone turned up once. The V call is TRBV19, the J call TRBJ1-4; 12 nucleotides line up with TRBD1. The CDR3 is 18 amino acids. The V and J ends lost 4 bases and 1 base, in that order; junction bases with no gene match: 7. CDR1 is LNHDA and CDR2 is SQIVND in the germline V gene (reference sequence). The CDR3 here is CASSTGQGALVTNEKLFF. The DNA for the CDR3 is TGTGCCAGTAGTACGGGACAGGGGGCCCTCGTAACTAATGAAAAACTGTTTTTT.

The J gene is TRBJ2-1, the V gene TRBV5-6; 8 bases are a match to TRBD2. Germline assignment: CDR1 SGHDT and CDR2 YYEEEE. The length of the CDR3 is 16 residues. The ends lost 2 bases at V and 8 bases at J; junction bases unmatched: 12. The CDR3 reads CASSFFGRADMYEQFF. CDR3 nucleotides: TGTGCCAGCAGCTTCTTCGGGAGGGCCGATATGTATGAGCAGTTCTTC.

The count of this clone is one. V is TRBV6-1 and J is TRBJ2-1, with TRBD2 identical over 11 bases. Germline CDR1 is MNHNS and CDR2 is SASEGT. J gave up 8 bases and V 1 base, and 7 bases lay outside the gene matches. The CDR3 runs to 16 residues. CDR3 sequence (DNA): TGTGCCAGCAGTGAAGAACTAGCGGGAGCGGGATATGAGCAGTTCTTC. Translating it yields CASSEELAGAGYEQFF.

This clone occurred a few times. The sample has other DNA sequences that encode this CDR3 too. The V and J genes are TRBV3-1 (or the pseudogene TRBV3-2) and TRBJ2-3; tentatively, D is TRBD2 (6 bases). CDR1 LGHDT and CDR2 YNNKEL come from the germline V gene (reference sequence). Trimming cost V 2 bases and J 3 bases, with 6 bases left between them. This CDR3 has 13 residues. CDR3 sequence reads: CASSQRGTDTQYF. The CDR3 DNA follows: TGTGCCAGCAGCCAACGGGGGACAGATACGCAGTATTTT.

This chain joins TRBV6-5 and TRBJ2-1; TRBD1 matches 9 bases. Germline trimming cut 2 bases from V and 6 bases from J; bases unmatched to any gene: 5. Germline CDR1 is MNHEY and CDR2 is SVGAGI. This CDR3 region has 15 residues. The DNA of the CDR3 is TGTGCCAGCAGTTACGGGCGGACAGGGGCCAATGAGCAGTTCTTC. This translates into CASSYGRTGANEQFF.

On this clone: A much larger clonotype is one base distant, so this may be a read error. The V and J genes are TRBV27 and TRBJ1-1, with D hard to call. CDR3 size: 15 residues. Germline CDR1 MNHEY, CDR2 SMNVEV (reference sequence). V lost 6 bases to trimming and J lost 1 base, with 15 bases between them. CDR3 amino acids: CASSDPTRANTEAFF. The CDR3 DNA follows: TGTGCCAGCAGCGATCCGACAAGAGCGAACACTGAAGCTTTCTTT.

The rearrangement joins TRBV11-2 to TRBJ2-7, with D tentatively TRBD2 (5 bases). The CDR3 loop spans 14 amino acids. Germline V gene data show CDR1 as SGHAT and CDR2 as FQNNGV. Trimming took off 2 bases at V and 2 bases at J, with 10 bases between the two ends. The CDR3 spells CASSLWARAYEQYF. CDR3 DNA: TGTGCCAGCAGCTTATGGGCGCGGGCCTACGAGCAGTACTTC.

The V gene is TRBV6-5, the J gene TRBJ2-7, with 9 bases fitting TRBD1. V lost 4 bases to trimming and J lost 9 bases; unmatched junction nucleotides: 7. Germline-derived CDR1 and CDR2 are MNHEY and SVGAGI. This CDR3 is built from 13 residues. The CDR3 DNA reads TGTGCCAGCAGTTTGGGACAGGGAGGTCGGCAGTACTTC. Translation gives CASSLGQGGRQYF.

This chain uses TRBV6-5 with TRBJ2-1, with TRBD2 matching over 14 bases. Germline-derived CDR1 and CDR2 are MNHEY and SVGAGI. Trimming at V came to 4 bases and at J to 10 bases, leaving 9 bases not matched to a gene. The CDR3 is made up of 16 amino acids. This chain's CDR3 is CASSSGLAGVSLEQFF. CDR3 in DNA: TGTGCCAGCAGTTCGGGACTAGCGGGAGTATCATTGGAGCAGTTCTTC.

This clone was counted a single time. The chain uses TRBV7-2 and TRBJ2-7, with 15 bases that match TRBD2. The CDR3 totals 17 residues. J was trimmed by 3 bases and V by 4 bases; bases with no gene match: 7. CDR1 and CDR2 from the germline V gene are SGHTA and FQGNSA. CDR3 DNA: TGTGCCAGCAGCTCGAGGACTAGCGGGAGGGTCATCTACGAGCAGTACTTC. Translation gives CASSSRTSGRVIYEQYF.

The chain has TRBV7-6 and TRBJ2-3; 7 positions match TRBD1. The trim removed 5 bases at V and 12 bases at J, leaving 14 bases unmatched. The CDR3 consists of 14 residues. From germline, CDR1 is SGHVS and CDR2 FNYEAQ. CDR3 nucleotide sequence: TGTGCCAGCAGCGTGGAATACCGGGACAGTATACAGTATTTT. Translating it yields CASSVEYRDSIQYF. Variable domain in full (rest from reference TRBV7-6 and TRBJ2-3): GAGVSQSPRYKVTKRGQDVALRCDPISGHVSLYWYRQALGQGPEFLTYFNYEAQQDKSGLPNDRFSAERPEGSISTLTIQRTEQRDSAMYRCASSVEYRDSIQYFGPGTRLTVL.

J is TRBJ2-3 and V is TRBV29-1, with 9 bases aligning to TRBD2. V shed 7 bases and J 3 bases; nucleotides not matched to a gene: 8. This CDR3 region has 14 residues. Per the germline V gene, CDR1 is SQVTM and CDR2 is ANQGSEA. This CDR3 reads CSARAGGRTDTQYF. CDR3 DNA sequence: TGCAGCGCCCGAGCGGGAGGAAGGACAGATACGCAGTATTTT.

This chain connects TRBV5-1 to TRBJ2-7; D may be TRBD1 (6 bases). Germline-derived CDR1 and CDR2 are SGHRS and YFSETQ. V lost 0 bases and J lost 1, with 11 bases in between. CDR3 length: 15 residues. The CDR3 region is CASSLAGAGSYEQYF. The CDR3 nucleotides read TGCGCCAGCAGCTTGGCAGGGGCCGGGTCCTACGAGCAGTACTTC.

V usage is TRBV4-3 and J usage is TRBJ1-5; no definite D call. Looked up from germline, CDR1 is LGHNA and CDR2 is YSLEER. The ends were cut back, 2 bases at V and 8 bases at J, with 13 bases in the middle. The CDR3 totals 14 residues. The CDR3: CASSQTAASEPQHF. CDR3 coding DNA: TGCGCCAGCAGCCAAACAGCGGCCTCGGAGCCCCAGCATTTT.

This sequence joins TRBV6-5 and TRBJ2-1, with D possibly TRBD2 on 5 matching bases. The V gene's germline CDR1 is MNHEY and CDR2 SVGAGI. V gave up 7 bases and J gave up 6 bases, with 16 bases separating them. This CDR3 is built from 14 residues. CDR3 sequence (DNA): TGTGCCAGCATGGTAACCGGGAACTTCAATGAGCAGTTCTTC. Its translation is CASMVTGNFNEQFF.

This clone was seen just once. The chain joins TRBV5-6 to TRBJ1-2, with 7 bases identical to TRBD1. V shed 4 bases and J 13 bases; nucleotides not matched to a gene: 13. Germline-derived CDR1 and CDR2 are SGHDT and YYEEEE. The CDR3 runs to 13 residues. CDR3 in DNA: TGTGCCAGCAGCATTGAGGGGACAGCCCTCTCCACCTTC. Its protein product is CASSIEGTALSTF.

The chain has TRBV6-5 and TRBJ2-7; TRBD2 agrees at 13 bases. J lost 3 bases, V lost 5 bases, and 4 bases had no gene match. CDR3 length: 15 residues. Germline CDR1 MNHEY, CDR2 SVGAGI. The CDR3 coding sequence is TGTGCCAGCAGTCACGGACTAGCGGGAGTCTACGAGCAGTACTTC. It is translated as CASSHGLAGVYEQYF.

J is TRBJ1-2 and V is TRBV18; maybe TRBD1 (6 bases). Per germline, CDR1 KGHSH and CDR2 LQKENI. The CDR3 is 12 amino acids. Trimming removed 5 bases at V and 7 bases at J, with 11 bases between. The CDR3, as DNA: TGTGCCAGCTCAACCGGGACAATTGGCTACACCTTC. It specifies CASSTGTIGYTF.

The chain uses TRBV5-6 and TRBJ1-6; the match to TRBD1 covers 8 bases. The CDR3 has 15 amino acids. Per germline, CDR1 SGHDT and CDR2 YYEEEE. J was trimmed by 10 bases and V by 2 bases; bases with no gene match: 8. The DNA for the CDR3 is TGTGCCAGCAGCTTCCGGGACAGGAGACGATCACCCCTCCACTTT. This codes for CASSFRDRRRSPLHF.

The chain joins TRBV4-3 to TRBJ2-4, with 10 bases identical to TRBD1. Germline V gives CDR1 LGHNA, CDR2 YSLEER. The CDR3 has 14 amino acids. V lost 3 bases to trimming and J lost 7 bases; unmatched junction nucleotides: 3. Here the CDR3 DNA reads TGCGCCAGCAGCCAGGGACAGGGGTACAACATTCAGTACTTC. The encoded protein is CASSQGQGYNIQYF.

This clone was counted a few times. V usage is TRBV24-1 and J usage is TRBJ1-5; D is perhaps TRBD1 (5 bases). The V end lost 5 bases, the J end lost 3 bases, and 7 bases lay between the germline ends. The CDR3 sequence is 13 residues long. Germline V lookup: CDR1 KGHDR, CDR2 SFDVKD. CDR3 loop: CATSAGDNQPQHF. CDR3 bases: TGTGCCACCAGTGCGGGGGACAATCAGCCCCAGCATTTT.

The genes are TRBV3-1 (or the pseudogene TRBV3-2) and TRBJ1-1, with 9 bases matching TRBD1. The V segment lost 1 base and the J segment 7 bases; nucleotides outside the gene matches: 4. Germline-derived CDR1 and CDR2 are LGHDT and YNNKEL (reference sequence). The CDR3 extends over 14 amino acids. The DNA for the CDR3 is TGTGCCAGCAGCCAAGCGGGGACAGGGAATGAAGCTTTCTTT. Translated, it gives CASSQAGTGNEAFF.

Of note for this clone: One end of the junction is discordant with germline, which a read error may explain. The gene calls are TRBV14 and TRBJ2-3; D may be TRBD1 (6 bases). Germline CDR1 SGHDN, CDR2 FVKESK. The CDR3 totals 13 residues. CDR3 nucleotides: TGTGCCAGCAGCCAAGTTCAGGGGCCCGTAGGTCATTTT. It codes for CASSQVQGPVGHF.

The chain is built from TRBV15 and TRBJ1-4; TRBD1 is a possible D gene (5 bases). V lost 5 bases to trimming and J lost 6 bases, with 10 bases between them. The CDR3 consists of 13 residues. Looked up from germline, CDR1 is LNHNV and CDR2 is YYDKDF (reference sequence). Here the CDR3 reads CATSVGADEKLFF. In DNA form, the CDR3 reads TGTGCCACCAGCGTAGGGGCGGATGAAAAACTGTTTTTT.

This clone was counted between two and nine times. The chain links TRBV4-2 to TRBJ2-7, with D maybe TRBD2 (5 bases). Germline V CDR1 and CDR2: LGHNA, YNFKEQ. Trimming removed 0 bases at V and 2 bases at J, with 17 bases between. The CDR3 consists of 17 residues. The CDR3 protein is CASSQDLGAAQAYEQYF. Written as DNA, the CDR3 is TGTGCCAGCAGCCAAGACCTGGGAGCGGCACAAGCCTACGAGCAGTACTTC.

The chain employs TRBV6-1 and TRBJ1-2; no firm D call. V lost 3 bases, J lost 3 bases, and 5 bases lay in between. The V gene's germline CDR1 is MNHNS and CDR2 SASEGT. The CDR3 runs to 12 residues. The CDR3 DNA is TGTGCCAGCAGTGAGTCAGACTATGGCTACACCTTC. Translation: CASSESDYGYTF.

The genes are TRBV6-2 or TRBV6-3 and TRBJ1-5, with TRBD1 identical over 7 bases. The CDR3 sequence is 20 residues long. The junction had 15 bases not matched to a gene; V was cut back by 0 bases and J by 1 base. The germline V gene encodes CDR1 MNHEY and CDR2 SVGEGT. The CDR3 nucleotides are TGTGCCAGCAGTTACTCTTCAGGGGGAGGCCTAGGGTCGAGCAATCAGCCCCAGCATTTT. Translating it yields CASSYSSGGGLGSSNQPQHF.

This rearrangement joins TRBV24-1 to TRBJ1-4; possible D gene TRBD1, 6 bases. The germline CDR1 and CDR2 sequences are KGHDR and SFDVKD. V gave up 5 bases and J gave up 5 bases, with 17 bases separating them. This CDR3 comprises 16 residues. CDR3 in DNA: TGTGCCACCAGTGCAGGATTAGGGCAGGGGAATGAAAAACTGTTTTTT. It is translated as CATSAGLGQGNEKLFF.

The CDR3: CASSLHPEQGAIGYTF. The CDR3 coding sequence is TGTGCCAGCAGCTTGCATCCAGAGCAGGGGGCGATCGGCTACACCTTC. This sequence joins TRBV5-6 and TRBJ1-2; the match to TRBD1 covers 8 bases. CDR1 and CDR2 from the germline V gene are SGHDT and YYEEEE. The CDR3 runs to 16 residues. V lost 1 base and J lost 8; bases outside the gene matches: 13. Looking up the rest from reference TRBV5-6 and TRBJ1-2 gives the full variable domain: DAGVTQSPTHLIKTRGQQVTLRCSPKSGHDTVSWYQQALGQGPQFIFQYYEEEERQRGNFPDRFSGHQFPNYSSELNVNALLLGDSALYLCASSLHPEQGAIGYTFGSGTRLTVV.